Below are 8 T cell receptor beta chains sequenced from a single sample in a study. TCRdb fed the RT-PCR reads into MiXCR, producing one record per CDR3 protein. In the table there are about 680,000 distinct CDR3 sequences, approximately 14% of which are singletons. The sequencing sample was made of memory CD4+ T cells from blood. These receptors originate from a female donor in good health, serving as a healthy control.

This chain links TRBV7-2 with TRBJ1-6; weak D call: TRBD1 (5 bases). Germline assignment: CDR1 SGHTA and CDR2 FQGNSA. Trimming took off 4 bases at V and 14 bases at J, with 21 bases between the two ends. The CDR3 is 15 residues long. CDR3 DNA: TGTGCCAGCAGCTCCCCCTCGGGGGGAATCCCCACCCTCCACTTT. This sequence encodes CASSSPSGGIPTLHF.

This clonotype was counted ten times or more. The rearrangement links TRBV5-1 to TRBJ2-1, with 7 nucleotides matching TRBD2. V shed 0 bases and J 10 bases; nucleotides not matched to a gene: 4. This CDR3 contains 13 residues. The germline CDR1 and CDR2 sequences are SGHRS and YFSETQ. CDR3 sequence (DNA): TGCGCCAGCAGCTTGGTTGCGGGAGAAGAGCAGTTCTTC. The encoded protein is CASSLVAGEEQFF.

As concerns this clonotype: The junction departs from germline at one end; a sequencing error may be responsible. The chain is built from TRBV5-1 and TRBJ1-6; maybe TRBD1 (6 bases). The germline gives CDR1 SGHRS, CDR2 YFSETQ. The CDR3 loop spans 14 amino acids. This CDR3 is CASRLDSYNSPLHF. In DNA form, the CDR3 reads TGCGCCAGCAGGTTGGACAGCTATAATTCACCCCTCCACTTT.

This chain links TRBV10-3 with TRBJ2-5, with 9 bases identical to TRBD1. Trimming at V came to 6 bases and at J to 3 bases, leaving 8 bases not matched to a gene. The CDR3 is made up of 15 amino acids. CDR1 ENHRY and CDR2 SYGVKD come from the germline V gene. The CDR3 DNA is TGTGCCATCAGCAACAGGGGGCCAGGGGAAGAGACCCAGTACTTC. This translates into CAISNRGPGEETQYF.

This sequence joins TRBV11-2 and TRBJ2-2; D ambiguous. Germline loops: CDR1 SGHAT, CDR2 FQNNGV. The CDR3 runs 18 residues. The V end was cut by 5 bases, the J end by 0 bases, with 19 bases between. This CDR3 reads CASSPTGAALANTGELFF. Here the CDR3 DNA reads TGTGCCAGCAGCCCGACTGGTGCAGCGCTCGCGAACACCGGGGAGCTGTTTTTT.

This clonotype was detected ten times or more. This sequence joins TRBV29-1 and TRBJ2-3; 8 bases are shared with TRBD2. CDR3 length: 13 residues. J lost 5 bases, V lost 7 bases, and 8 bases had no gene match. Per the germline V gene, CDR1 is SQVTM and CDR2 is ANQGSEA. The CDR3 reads CSAPGLGVDTQYF. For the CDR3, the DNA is TGCAGCGCCCCGGGACTAGGTGTAGATACGCAGTATTTT.

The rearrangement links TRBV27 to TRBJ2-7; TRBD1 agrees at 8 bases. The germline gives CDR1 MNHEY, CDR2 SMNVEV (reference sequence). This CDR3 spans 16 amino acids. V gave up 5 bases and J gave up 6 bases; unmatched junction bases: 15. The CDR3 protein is CASSITTGEDPREQYF. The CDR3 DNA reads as TGTGCCAGCAGTATCACGACAGGGGAGGACCCCCGCGAGCAGTACTTC.

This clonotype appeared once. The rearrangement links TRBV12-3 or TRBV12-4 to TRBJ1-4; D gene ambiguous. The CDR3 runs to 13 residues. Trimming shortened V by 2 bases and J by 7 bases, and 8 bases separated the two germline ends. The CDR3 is CASSLTGLEKLFF. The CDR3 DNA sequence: TGTGCCAGCAGTTTAACCGGGCTTGAAAAACTGTTTTTT.